A selection of T cell receptor beta chains follows, all from one sample in a study of vaccination and CD4 T cells after COVID-19. These receptors' targets are unknown. TCRdb re-called the PCR reads with MiXCR, one entry per CDR3 protein. The sample records roughly 11,000 distinct CDR3 sequences, 65% to 80% being singletons. Sequenced sample: CD4+ T cells from blood, cultured in vitro. The receptors stem from a human donor who had recovered from COVID-19. Both conserved end residues are trimmed from each CDR3. Fields, in order: V gene, D gene, CDR3 protein. The D gene is left open where the match is weak.

TRBV27,TRBD2,ASTPLGAGLSYEQY
TRBV11-2,-,ASSPQAPGGETQY
TRBV6-1,-,ASTTAKSSYEQY
TRBV20-1,-,SARVVNTEAF
TRBV20-1,TRBD2,SARDRREISDTQY
TRBV28,-,ASSLGGGSGDAEAF
TRBV6-5,-,ASSYERNTEAF
TRBV27,-,ASSLSPREGRSNQPQH
TRBV27,-,ASSPDPFVPGRVLAQH
TRBV20-1,-,SAKAGGLEGHSYNSPLH
TRBV6-1,TRBD1,ATTGAGGYEKLF
TRBV11-2,-,ASSLGYEAF
TRBV28,TRBD1,ASREGTGNGYT
TRBV7-8,-,ASSLDEIMNTGELF
TRBV20-1,-,SARDDRQLTYEQY
TRBV20-1,-,SAREALTEAF
TRBV7-2,-,ASSFDTSSGTQY
TRBV7-6,-,ASSPYSTVRYNEQF
TRBV7-9,TRBD1,ASSSGTGLDGYGYT
TRBV6-5,-,ASSYAAERGYT
TRBV19,-,ASKRDGSTDTQY
TRBV15,TRBD1,ATRARTGSNQPQH
TRBV18,TRBD1,ASSPLTGGFTEAF
TRBV20-1,-,SARRGAVETQY
TRBV23-1,-,ASRGSRRRGYT
TRBV7-2,-,ASSMGRGYEQY
TRBV29-1,TRBD1,SVVGTGGENSGRPHINEQF
TRBV6-1,-,ASSEQWSYEQY
TRBV24-1,-,ATRDGAIDTGELF
TRBV6-5,-,ASSLITRNQPQH
TRBV7-9,TRBD2,ASSIPSGEETQY
TRBV7-3,-,ASREWELTGELF
TRBV7-9,-,ASSFRTAMNTEAF
TRBV6-2/TRBV6-3,-,ASSSLGSRNTEAF
TRBV6-2/TRBV6-3,-,ASSWGQPRHTEAF
TRBV7-2,-,ASTGYTEAF
TRBV19,TRBD2,ASRRTGGETQY
TRBV6-2/TRBV6-3,-,ASGGGPREQY
TRBV27,TRBD2,ASRLAGVIETQY
TRBV20-1,-,SGMGGNSNQPQH
TRBV6-2/TRBV6-3,TRBD1,ASSSAGGPNYGYT
TRBV15,-,ATSRGLSYGYT
TRBV6-1,-,ASWRDASYEQY
TRBV2,TRBD1,ASSQTGEYNGYT
TRBV20-1,-,RVGGAGQPQH
TRBV11-3,-,ASSLAGVNTEAF
TRBV20-1,TRBD2,SARDPSSGKRNEQF
TRBV7-9,-,ASLAFSGNTIY
TRBV12-3/TRBV12-4,-,ASSLANGIIPQY
TRBV12-3/TRBV12-4,-,ASTFDRNSYGYT
TRBV28,-,AVGLPNQPQH
TRBV19,TRBD1,ASSIGTGGLLYEQY
TRBV6-1,TRBD1,ASSERQGRTEAF
TRBV5-1,TRBD1,ASTSRGGLSSGANVLT
TRBV20-1,-,SASGTPSSYNEQF
TRBV7-3,-,ASSPRRGNTIY
TRBV20-1,-,SEGGGNTEAF
TRBV20-1,-,SASDKARNLAYSNQPQH
TRBV5-4,TRBD1,ASSRPSGGGRGTEAF
TRBV28,TRBD1,ASSFPADRDYGYT